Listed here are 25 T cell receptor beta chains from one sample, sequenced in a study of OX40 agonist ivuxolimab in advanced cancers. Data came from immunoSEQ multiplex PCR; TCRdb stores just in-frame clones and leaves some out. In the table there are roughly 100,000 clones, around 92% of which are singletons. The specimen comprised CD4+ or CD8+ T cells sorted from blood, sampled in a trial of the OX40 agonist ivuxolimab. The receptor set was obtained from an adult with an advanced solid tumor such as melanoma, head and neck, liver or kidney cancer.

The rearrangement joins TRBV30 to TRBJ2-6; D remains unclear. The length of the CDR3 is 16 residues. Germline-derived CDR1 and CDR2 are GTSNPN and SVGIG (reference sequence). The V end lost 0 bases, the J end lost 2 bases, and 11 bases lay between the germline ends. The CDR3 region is CAWSVSLVPGANVLTF. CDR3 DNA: TGTGCCTGGAGTGTGTCCCTCGTCCCTGGGGCCAACGTCCTGACTTTC.

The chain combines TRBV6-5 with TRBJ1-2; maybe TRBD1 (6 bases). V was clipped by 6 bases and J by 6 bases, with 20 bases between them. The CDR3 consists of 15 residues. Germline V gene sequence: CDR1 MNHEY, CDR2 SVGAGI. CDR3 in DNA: TGTGCCAGCAGCCGGGGCCCCCAGGGGATCCATGGCTACACCTTC. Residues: CASSRGPQGIHGYTF.

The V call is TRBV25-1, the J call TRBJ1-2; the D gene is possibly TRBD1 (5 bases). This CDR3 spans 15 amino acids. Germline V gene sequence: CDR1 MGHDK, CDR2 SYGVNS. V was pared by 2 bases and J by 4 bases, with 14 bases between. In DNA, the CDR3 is TGTGCCAGCAGTGAACCAGGGAACGCTGGCTATGGCTACACCTTC. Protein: CASSEPGNAGYGYTF.

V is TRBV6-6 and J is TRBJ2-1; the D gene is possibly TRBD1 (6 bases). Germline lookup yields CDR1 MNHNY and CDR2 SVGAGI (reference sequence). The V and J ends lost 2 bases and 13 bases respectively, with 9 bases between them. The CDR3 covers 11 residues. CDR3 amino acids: CASSYTGLQFF. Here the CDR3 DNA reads TGTGCCAGCAGTTACACAGGGTTACAGTTCTTC.

The DNA for the CDR3 is TGTGCCAGCAGTTCACACAGCGGAACCCAGCATTTT. Amino acid sequence: CASSSHSGTQHF. The chain has TRBV6-1 and TRBJ1-5; D call uncertain. The length of the CDR3 is 12 residues. The germline CDR1 and CDR2 sequences are MNHNS and SASEGT. V was shortened by 5 bases and J by 11 bases, with 13 bases between the two germline ends.

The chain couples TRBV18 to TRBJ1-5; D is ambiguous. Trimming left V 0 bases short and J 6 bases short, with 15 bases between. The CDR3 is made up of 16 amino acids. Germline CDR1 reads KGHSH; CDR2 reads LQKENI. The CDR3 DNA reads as TGTGCCAGCTCACCACCGAGTTCGAGAGGAGGTCAGCCCCAGCATTTT. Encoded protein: CASSPPSSRGGQPQHF.

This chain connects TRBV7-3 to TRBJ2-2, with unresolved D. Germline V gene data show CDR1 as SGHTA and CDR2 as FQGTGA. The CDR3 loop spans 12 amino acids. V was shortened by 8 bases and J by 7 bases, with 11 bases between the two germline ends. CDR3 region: CASGVQGGELFF. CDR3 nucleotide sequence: TGTGCCAGCGGCGTTCAAGGCGGGGAGCTGTTTTTT.

The CDR3 bases are TGTGCCAGCAGCTCCCGGGTGGGCGGGAACTACCGAGATACGCAGTATTTT. It yields the protein CASSSRVGGNYRDTQYF. The V and J genes are TRBV13 and TRBJ2-3; a possible D gene is TRBD2 (6 bases). V lost 4 bases and J 5 bases, leaving 22 bases between the germline ends. The CDR3 has 17 residues. In germline, CDR1 is PRHDT, CDR2 FYEKMQ (reference sequence).

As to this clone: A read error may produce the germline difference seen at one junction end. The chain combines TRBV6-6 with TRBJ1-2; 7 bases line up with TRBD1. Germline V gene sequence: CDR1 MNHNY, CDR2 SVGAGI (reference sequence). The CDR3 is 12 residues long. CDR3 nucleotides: TGTGCCAGCAGCAGGGGGTACTATGGCTGCACCTTC. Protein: CASSRGYYGCTF.

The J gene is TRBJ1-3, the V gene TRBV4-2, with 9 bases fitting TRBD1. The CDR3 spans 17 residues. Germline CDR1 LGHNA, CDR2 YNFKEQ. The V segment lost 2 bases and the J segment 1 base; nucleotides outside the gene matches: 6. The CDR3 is CASSQIADRGSGNTIYF. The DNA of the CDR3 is TGTGCCAGCAGCCAAATAGCGGACAGGGGATCTGGAAACACCATATATTTT.

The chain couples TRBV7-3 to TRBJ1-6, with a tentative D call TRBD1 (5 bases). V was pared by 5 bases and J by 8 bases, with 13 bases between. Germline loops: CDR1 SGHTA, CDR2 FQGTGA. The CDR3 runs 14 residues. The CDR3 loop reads CASSPSGGYSPLHF. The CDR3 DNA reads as TGTGCCAGCAGCCCCTCGGGGGGTTATTCACCCCTCCACTTT.

CDR3 sequence (DNA): TGCGCCAGCAGCCCCGGTGGAGGGACAGTCTACTATGGCTACACCTTC. Translating it yields CASSPGGGTVYYGYTF. This chain uses TRBV4-3 with TRBJ1-2, with 7 bases lining up with TRBD1. CDR1 LGHNA and CDR2 YSLEER come from the germline V gene. CDR3 size: 16 residues. V was clipped by 4 bases and J by 3 bases; unmatched bases: 11.

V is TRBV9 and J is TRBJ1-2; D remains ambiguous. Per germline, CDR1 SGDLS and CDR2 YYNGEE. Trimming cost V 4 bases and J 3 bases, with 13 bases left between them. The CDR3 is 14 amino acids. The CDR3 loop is CASSPGNGDYGYTF. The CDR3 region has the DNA TGTGCCAGCAGCCCCGGGAACGGAGACTATGGCTACACCTTC.

In DNA, the CDR3 is TGTGCCAGCAGCTTCAGGGGGACGGGGAGCTCCTACAATGAGCAGTTCTTC. Amino acids: CASSFRGTGSSYNEQFF. The chain employs TRBV7-2 and TRBJ2-1; TRBD1 matches 7 bases. Germline V gene lookup returns CDR1 SGHTA and CDR2 FQGNSA. The CDR3 is 17 amino acids. J was trimmed by 0 bases and V by 3 bases; bases with no gene match: 8. Together with reference TRBV7-2 and TRBJ2-1, the CDR3 gives the full variable domain: GAGVSQSPSNKVTEKGKDVELRCDPISGHTALYWYRQSLGQGLEFLIYFQGNSAPDKSGLPSDRFSAERTGGSVSTLTIQRTQQEDSAVYLCASSFRGTGSSYNEQFFGPGTRLTVL.

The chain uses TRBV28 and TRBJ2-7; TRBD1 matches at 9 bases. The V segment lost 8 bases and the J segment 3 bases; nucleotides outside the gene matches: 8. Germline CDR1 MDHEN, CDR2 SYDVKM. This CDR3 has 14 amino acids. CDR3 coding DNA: TGTGCCAGCTCCCGGGACAGGGCTGGCTACGAGCAGTACTTC. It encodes CASSRDRAGYEQYF.

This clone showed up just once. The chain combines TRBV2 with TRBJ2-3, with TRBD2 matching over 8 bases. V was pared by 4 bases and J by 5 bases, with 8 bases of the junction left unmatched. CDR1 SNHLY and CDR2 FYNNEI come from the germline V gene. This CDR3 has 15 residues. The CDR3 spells CASSGSAGVVDTQYF. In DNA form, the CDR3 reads TGTGCCAGCAGTGGTTCAGCGGGAGTGGTAGATACGCAGTATTTT.

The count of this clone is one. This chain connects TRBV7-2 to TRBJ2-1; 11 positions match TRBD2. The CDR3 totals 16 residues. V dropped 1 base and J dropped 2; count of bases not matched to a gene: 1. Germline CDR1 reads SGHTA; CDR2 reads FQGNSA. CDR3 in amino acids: CASSLVAGGPYNEQFF. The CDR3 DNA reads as TGTGCCAGCAGCTTAGTAGCGGGAGGGCCCTACAATGAGCAGTTCTTC.

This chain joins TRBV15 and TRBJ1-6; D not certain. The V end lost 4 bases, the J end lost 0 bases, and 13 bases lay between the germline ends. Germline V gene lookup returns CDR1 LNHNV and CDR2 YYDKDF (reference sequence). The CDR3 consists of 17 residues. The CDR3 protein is CATSKKSLGSYNSPLHF. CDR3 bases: TGTGCCACCAGCAAAAAGAGCTTAGGCTCCTATAATTCACCCCTCCACTTT.

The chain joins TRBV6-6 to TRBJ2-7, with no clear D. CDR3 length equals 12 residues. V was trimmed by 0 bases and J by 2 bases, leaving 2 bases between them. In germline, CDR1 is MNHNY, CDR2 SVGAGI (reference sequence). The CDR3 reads CASSYSPYEQYV. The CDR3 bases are TGTGCCAGCAGTTACTCTCCCTACGAGCAGTACGTC.

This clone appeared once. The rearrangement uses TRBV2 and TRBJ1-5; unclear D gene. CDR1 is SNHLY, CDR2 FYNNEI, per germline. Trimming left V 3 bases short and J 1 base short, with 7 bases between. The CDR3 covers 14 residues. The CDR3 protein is CASSDILSNQPQHF. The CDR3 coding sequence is TGTGCCAGCAGTGACATCTTAAGCAATCAGCCCCAGCATTTT.

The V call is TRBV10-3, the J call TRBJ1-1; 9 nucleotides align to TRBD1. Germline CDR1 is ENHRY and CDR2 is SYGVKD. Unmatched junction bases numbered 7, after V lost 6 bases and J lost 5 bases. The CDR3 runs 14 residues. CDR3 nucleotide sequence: TGTGCCATCAGCCACGACAGGGGGAAGACTGAAGCTTTCTTT. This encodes CAISHDRGKTEAFF.

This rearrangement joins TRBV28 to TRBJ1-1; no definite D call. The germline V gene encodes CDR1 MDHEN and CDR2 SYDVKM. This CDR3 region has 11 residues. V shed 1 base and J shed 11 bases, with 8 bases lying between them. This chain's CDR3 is CASSLLTAAFF. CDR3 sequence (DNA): TGTGCCAGCAGTTTATTGACCGCGGCTTTCTTT.

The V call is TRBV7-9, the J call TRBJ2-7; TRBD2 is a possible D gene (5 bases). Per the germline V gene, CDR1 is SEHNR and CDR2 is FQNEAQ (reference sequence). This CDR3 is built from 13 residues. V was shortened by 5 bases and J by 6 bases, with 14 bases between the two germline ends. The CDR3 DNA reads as TGTGCCAGCAGCCAGGCGGGTGGGCCCGAGCAGTACTTC. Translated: CASSQAGGPEQYF.

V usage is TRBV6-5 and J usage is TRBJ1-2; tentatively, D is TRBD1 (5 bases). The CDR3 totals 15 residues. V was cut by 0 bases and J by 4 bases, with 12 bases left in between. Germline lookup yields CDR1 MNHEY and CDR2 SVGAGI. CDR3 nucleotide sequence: TGTGCCAGCAGTTACTCATCTCAGGGAATCTATGGCTACACCTTC. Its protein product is CASSYSSQGIYGYTF.

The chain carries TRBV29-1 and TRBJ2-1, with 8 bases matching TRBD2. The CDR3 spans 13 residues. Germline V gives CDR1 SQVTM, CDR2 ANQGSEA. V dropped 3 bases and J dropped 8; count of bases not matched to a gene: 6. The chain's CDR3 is CSVERGLVDEQFF. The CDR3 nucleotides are TGCAGCGTTGAGCGGGGACTAGTGGATGAGCAGTTCTTC.